These 24 T cell receptor beta chains share one sample of origin, sequenced in a study of T cell responses to AZD1222 COVID-19 vaccine. Measured with immunoSEQ multiplex PCR; TCRdb has only the in-frame clones, and not every one. Of 100,000 or so clones in the sample, roughly 89% were seen once. The starting material was peripheral blood, obtained on day 0 of AZD1222 vaccination. Source of these receptors: an adult in good health.

V and J are TRBV5-6 and TRBJ1-1, with D hard to call. V lost 4 bases, J lost 0 bases, and 13 bases lay in between. This CDR3 comprises 15 residues. CDR1 and CDR2 from the germline V gene are SGHDT and YYEEEE. CDR3 protein: CASSAATIMNTEAFF. In DNA form, the CDR3 reads TGTGCCAGCAGCGCCGCGACAATTATGAACACTGAAGCTTTCTTT. Based on the CDR3 plus reference TRBV5-6 and TRBJ1-1, the full variable domain is DAGVTQSPTHLIKTRGQQVTLRCSPKSGHDTVSWYQQALGQGPQFIFQYYEEEERQRGNFPDRFSGHQFPNYSSELNVNALLLGDSALYLCASSAATIMNTEAFFGQGTRLTVV.

This clone was counted a single time. The V gene is TRBV6-6, the J gene TRBJ1-2; TRBD1 aligns across 8 bases. Germline V gene data show CDR1 as MNHNY and CDR2 as SVGAGI (reference sequence). The length of the CDR3 is 14 residues. The trim removed 6 bases at V and 3 bases at J, leaving 6 bases unmatched. CDR3: CASRTGQGDYGYTF. The CDR3 DNA reads as TGTGCCAGCAGAACCGGACAGGGCGACTATGGCTACACCTTC.

The chain recombines TRBV15 with TRBJ1-5, with D perhaps matching TRBD1 (5 bases). Germline V gene data show CDR1 as LNHNV and CDR2 as YYDKDF (reference sequence). Trimming took off 8 bases at V and 0 bases at J, with 17 bases between the two ends. CDR3 length: 16 amino acids. The CDR3 nucleotides read TGTGCCACCGCCCCTTGGGGGGGGAATAGCAATCAGCCCCAGCATTTT. Translating gives CATAPWGGNSNQPQHF.

V gene TRBV7-9 combines with J gene TRBJ2-1; tentatively, D is TRBD2 (6 bases). Trimming took off 5 bases at V and 1 base at J, with 18 bases between the two ends. Germline V lookup: CDR1 SEHNR, CDR2 FQNEAQ (reference sequence). The CDR3 has 17 residues. CDR3 amino acids: CASSQPRLATSYNEQFF. In nucleotides, the CDR3 is TGTGCCAGCAGCCAGCCCCGGCTAGCGACTTCCTACAATGAGCAGTTCTTC.

The rearrangement links TRBV28 to TRBJ1-5; no definite D call. V gave up 4 bases and J gave up 6 bases, with 19 bases separating them. The CDR3 runs 16 residues. The germline CDR1 and CDR2 sequences are MDHEN and SYDVKM. This CDR3 reads CASSSPGTEAAQPQHF. The CDR3 DNA follows: TGTGCCAGCAGTTCACCCGGAACAGAGGCAGCTCAGCCCCAGCATTTT.

The V gene is TRBV19, the J gene TRBJ2-3; D is ambiguous. Germline CDR1 and CDR2: LNHDA and SQIVND (reference sequence). The ends were cut back, 3 bases at V and 2 bases at J, with 3 bases in the middle. The CDR3 has 12 residues. CDR3 sequence: CASSIYTDTQYF. CDR3 DNA: TGTGCCAGTAGTATCTACACAGATACGCAGTATTTT.

The chain links TRBV6-5 to TRBJ2-2; 12 bases map to TRBD2. This CDR3 region has 14 residues. V lost 7 bases and J lost 6; bases outside the gene matches: 3. Germline V gives CDR1 MNHEY, CDR2 SVGAGI. The CDR3 nucleotides are TGTGCCAGCACCCCTAGCGGGAGGGCCGGGGAGCTGTTTTTT. Its protein is CASTPSGRAGELFF.

The chain uses TRBV3-1 (or the pseudogene TRBV3-2) and TRBJ2-7, with D possibly called TRBD1 or TRBD2 (6 bases each). Looked up from germline, CDR1 is LGHDT and CDR2 is YNNKEL (reference sequence). Trimming left V 2 bases short and J 1 base short, with 9 bases between. CDR3 length: 14 amino acids. Here the CDR3 reads CASSQLGGSYEQYF. In DNA, the CDR3 is TGTGCCAGCAGCCAACTAGGGGGGTCCTACGAGCAGTACTTC.

V gene TRBV5-1 combines with J gene TRBJ1-1; TRBD1 matches at 8 bases. V was clipped by 4 bases and J by 1 base; unmatched bases: 6. The CDR3 covers 15 residues. Germline V gives CDR1 SGHRS, CDR2 YFSETQ. CDR3 amino acids: CASSPPTGENTEAFF. In DNA form, the CDR3 reads TGCGCCAGCAGCCCCCCGACAGGGGAGAACACTGAAGCTTTCTTT.

The CDR3 DNA sequence: TGTGCCAGCAGCTTGGATCCACCCTCTGGGGCCAACGTCCTGACTTTC. This gives the protein CASSLDPPSGANVLTF. The gene calls are TRBV7-9 and TRBJ2-6; D gene uncertain. V was shortened by 3 bases and J by 0 bases, with 9 bases between the two germline ends. The CDR3 totals 16 residues. CDR1 and CDR2 from the germline V gene are SEHNR and FQNEAQ (reference sequence).

The chain carries TRBV6-6 and TRBJ2-3; 7 nucleotides agree with TRBD1. CDR1 is MNHNY and CDR2 is SVGAGI in the germline V gene (reference sequence). The trim removed 4 bases at V and 4 bases at J, leaving 8 bases unmatched. CDR3 size: 15 residues. Written as DNA, the CDR3 is TGTGCCAGCAGTTCGGGACAGCTTTCACCAGATACGCAGTATTTT. Amino acids: CASSSGQLSPDTQYF.

The sample holds a few counts of this clone. V and J are TRBV21-1 and TRBJ1-1; the DNA was not compared with TRBD1, the D call given in the table. TRBV21-1 is a listed pseudogene. This CDR3 comprises 13 residues. The CDR3 here is CASKKGDHTEAFF. CDR3 DNA: TGTGCCAGCAAGAAAGGGGATCACACTGAAGCTTTCTTT.

The chain is built from TRBV19 and TRBJ2-7; weak D call: TRBD2 (6 bases). The CDR3 length is 14 residues. Germline V gene lookup returns CDR1 LNHDA and CDR2 SQIVND (reference sequence). V was trimmed by 6 bases and J by 0 bases, leaving 12 bases between them. The CDR3 protein is CASSGGTSSYEQYF. The CDR3 DNA follows: TGTGCCAGTAGCGGGGGAACGAGCTCCTACGAGCAGTACTTC. Together with reference TRBV19 and TRBJ2-7, the CDR3 gives the full variable domain: DGGITQSPKYLFRKEGQNVTLSCEQNLNHDAMYWYRQDPGQGLRLIYYSQIVNDFQKGDIAEGYSVSREKKESFPLTVTSAQKNPTAFYLCASSGGTSSYEQYFGPGTRLTVT.

The chain is built from TRBV7-2 and TRBJ1-2, with D tentatively TRBD1 (6 bases). This CDR3 contains 13 residues. Germline assignment: CDR1 SGHTA and CDR2 FQGNSA. The germline V and J ends were trimmed by 3 bases and 5 bases, with 10 bases remaining between them. DNA of the CDR3: TGTGCCAGCAGCTTTGCAGGGGATTATGGCTACACCTTC. This translates into CASSFAGDYGYTF.

The gene calls are TRBV4-1 and TRBJ2-5, with 7 bases lining up with TRBD2. Losses at the gene ends were 2 bases for V and 0 bases for J; bases not matched to a gene: 0. The germline V gene encodes CDR1 MGHRA and CDR2 YSYEKL. The CDR3 spans 14 residues. The CDR3 sequence is CASSQLADQETQYF. Here the CDR3 DNA reads TGCGCCAGCAGCCAACTAGCGGACCAAGAGACCCAGTACTTC.

The chain employs TRBV19 and TRBJ1-2, with D possibly matching TRBD1 (5 bases). The CDR3 totals 15 residues. Germline V gives CDR1 LNHDA, CDR2 SQIVND (reference sequence). V was pared by 6 bases and J by 7 bases, with 21 bases between. The CDR3 region has the DNA TGTGCCAGTAGCATCAGCCGGGGGGTCCCTCTTGGCTACACCTTC. Translating gives CASSISRGVPLGYTF.

The rearrangement joins TRBV29-1 to TRBJ2-2; 7 nucleotides agree with TRBD1. Germline CDR1 reads SQVTM; CDR2 reads ANQGSEA. V trimming: 8 bases; J trimming: 3 bases; junction bases outside the gene matches: 9. The length of the CDR3 is 14 residues. For the CDR3, the DNA is TGCAGCCCGCGACGACAGGGAGACACCGGGGAGCTGTTTTTT. It is translated as CSPRRQGDTGELFF.

This chain links TRBV28 with TRBJ2-7; possible D gene TRBD2, 6 bases. The CDR3 sequence is 14 residues long. Trimming pared 1 base from V and 2 bases from J, leaving 9 bases between. The germline gives CDR1 MDHEN, CDR2 SYDVKM. DNA of the CDR3: TGTGCCAGCAGTTTATTAGCGGCGGCCTACGAGCAGTACTTC. Its protein product is CASSLLAAAYEQYF.

The gene calls are TRBV9 and TRBJ1-2; D gene unclear. There are 13 residues in the CDR3. Germline V gene data show CDR1 as SGDLS and CDR2 as YYNGEE. The V gene lost 3 bases and the J gene lost 8 bases, with 14 bases spanning the gap. CDR3 sequence (DNA): TGTGCCAGCAGCGGAACACCTCTCTACGGCTACACCTTC. It is translated as CASSGTPLYGYTF.

J is TRBJ1-5 and V is TRBV28; no clear D gene. This CDR3 comprises 12 residues. V was shortened by 3 bases and J by 5 bases, with 5 bases between the two germline ends. Germline values: CDR1 MDHEN, CDR2 SYDVKM. This CDR3 is CASSLEDQPQHF. Here the CDR3 DNA reads TGTGCCAGCAGTTTGGAGGATCAGCCCCAGCATTTT.

The V call is TRBV5-8, the J call TRBJ2-1; 7 nucleotides match TRBD2. CDR3 length: 16 amino acids. Germline V gene sequence: CDR1 SGHTS, CDR2 YDEGEE. Losses at the gene ends were 0 bases for V and 0 bases for J; bases not matched to a gene: 3. The CDR3 DNA is TGTGCCAGCAGCTTGGGTGTAGCGGGCTCCTACAATGAGCAGTTCTTC. This sequence encodes CASSLGVAGSYNEQFF.

This CDR3 is CASSPGLPSYNEQFF. DNA for the CDR3: TGTGCCAGCAGCCCGGGACTTCCCTCCTACAATGAGCAGTTCTTC. The rearrangement uses TRBV4-2 and TRBJ2-1; weak D call: TRBD2 (6 bases). CDR3 length equals 15 residues. Germline lookup yields CDR1 LGHNA and CDR2 YNFKEQ. V was clipped by 4 bases and J by 0 bases, with 10 bases between them.

This sequence joins TRBV6-5 and TRBJ1-1; D is possibly TRBD1 (5 bases). V lost 4 bases and J lost 3, with 15 bases in between. This CDR3 has 15 amino acids. Germline V gives CDR1 MNHEY, CDR2 SVGAGI. The CDR3 spells CASSSGQGGDTEAFF. The CDR3 DNA follows: TGTGCCAGCAGTTCAGGCCAGGGTGGGGACACTGAAGCTTTCTTT.

The genes are TRBV6-2 or TRBV6-3 and TRBJ2-7; the D gene is possibly TRBD1 (6 bases). The germline gives CDR1 MNHEY, CDR2 SVGEGT. Trimming removed 0 bases at V and 11 bases at J, with 20 bases between. The CDR3 has 15 amino acids. CDR3 DNA: TGTGCCAGCAGTTACTCGGTTCAGGGGCAGGGGACCAAGTACTTC. Protein sequence: CASSYSVQGQGTKYF.